What follows are 15 T cell receptor beta chains derived from one specimen sequenced in a study of blood T cell repertoires in COVID-19. Only in-frame clones appear in the TCRdb table, and some are missing; sequencing was by immunoSEQ multiplex PCR. The sample has about 190,000 clones, roughly nine tenths seen once. Sample: peripheral blood. These receptors originate from a man younger than 40 with acute or convalescent COVID-19.

This chain connects TRBV11-2 to TRBJ1-6; D unresolved. Germline CDR1 and CDR2: SGHAT and FQNNGV. Trimming stripped 2 bases from V and 8 bases from J, with 7 bases between. This CDR3 has 13 amino acids. The CDR3 loop reads CASSLYSDSPLHF. CDR3 sequence (DNA): TGTGCCAGCAGCTTATACAGTGATTCACCCCTCCACTTT.

The CDR3 region has the DNA TGCGCCAGCAGCCGGGGACTAGCGGAAATTACAGAGACCCAGTACTTC. As protein: CASSRGLAEITETQYF. This chain links TRBV5-1 with TRBJ2-5, with TRBD2 matching over 11 bases. Germline trimming cut 4 bases from V and 4 bases from J; bases unmatched to any gene: 9. Germline-derived CDR1 and CDR2 are SGHRS and YFSETQ. The CDR3 sequence is 16 residues long.

This chain connects TRBV11-2 to TRBJ1-1; 8 bases are shared with TRBD1. Germline V gene sequence: CDR1 SGHAT, CDR2 FQNNGV. The CDR3 runs 16 residues. J gave up 1 base and V 5 bases, and 9 bases lay outside the gene matches. CDR3 nucleotides: TGTGCCAGCAGCAGACGGGCGGGACAGGCGAACACTGAAGCTTTCTTT. This gives the protein CASSRRAGQANTEAFF.

The chain couples TRBV14 to TRBJ1-1, with D hard to call. The germline V and J ends were trimmed by 4 bases and 4 bases, with 10 bases remaining between them. Germline values: CDR1 SGHDN, CDR2 FVKESK. The CDR3 is made up of 13 amino acids. The CDR3 reads CASSRWSVTEAFF. In nucleotides, the CDR3 is TGTGCCAGCAGCCGTTGGAGTGTCACTGAAGCTTTCTTT.

The genes are TRBV6-1 and TRBJ2-1; TRBD2 agrees at 8 bases. This CDR3 has 17 residues. CDR1 and CDR2 (germline): MNHNS, SASEGT. Trimming removed 6 bases from V and 5 bases from J; junction bases left unmatched: 15. The CDR3 nucleotides are TGTGCCAGCAGAGAACCCTATGCGGGAGGAAGTAACAATGAGCAGTTCTTC. Translated: CASREPYAGGSNNEQFF.

The V call is TRBV27, the J call TRBJ2-3, with a weak D call TRBD2 (5 bases). Germline lookup yields CDR1 MNHEY and CDR2 SMNVEV (reference sequence). The V end lost 8 bases, the J end lost 9 bases, and 18 bases lay between the germline ends. This CDR3 contains 13 residues. The CDR3 DNA reads TGTGCCAGCTGGAGCGGAACCGCAGGAACGCAGTATTTT. Translation gives CASWSGTAGTQYF.

This clone appeared once. The chain recombines TRBV18 with TRBJ1-6, with D possibly matching TRBD1 (6 bases). Looked up from germline, CDR1 is KGHSH and CDR2 is LQKENI. The ends were cut back, 2 bases at V and 5 bases at J, with 19 bases in the middle. CDR3 size: 18 residues. Here the CDR3 DNA reads TGTGCCAGCTCACCATTTAACAGGGTCGCCTCTAATAATTCACCCCTCCACTTT. As protein: CASSPFNRVASNNSPLHF.

The chain carries TRBV25-1 and TRBJ2-2; a possible D gene is TRBD2 (5 bases). The CDR3 runs 15 residues. Germline V gene data show CDR1 as MGHDK and CDR2 as SYGVNS. V lost 4 bases and J 6 bases, leaving 15 bases between the germline ends. The CDR3: CASSGNPAGAGELFF. In nucleotides, the CDR3 is TGTGCCAGCAGTGGGAACCCTGCCGGGGCCGGGGAGCTGTTTTTT.

The chain joins TRBV25-1 to TRBJ2-3; possible D gene TRBD1, 5 bases. V lost 3 bases to trimming and J lost 6 bases, with 10 bases between them. This CDR3 contains 13 residues. The V gene's germline CDR1 is MGHDK and CDR2 SYGVNS. CDR3 sequence reads: CASSEGRADTQYF. DNA of the CDR3: TGTGCCAGCAGTGAGGGGCGCGCGGATACGCAGTATTTT.

This chain links TRBV28 with TRBJ1-5; TRBD1 matches 12 bases. Per germline, CDR1 MDHEN and CDR2 SYDVKM. This CDR3 is 17 amino acids long. The ends lost 6 bases at V and 4 bases at J; junction bases unmatched: 10. DNA of the CDR3: TGTGCCAGCAGACCCTGGGACAGGGGGCGTTGGAATCAGCCCCAGCATTTT. Protein sequence: CASRPWDRGRWNQPQHF.

This chain uses TRBV27 with TRBJ1-2; no definite D call. The CDR3 length is 14 residues. Trimming took 3 bases from V and 2 from J, leaving 10 bases between them. Germline V gene sequence: CDR1 MNHEY, CDR2 SMNVEV (reference sequence). CDR3 DNA: TGTGCCAGCAGTTTGCTAAACAGCAACTATGGCTACACCTTC. This translates into CASSLLNSNYGYTF.

The chain uses TRBV5-1 and TRBJ1-6; no clear D gene. This CDR3 has 13 residues. Germline V gene sequence: CDR1 SGHRS, CDR2 YFSETQ. Trimming took off 0 bases at V and 6 bases at J, with 4 bases between the two ends. The DNA for the CDR3 is TGCGCCAGCAGCTTGGACAGTAATTCACCCCTCCACTTT. Translated: CASSLDSNSPLHF.

The J gene is TRBJ2-7, the V gene TRBV6-2 or TRBV6-3; the D gene is possibly TRBD2 (5 bases). Germline values: CDR1 MNHEY, CDR2 SVGEGT. The V and J ends lost 2 bases and 1 base respectively, with 9 bases between them. CDR3 length: 14 residues. CDR3 region: CASSYRGSSYEQYF. CDR3 in DNA: TGTGCCAGCAGTTACCGGGGAAGTTCCTACGAGCAGTACTTC.

As regards this clone: This CDR3 is also generated by other DNA sequences in the sample. The chain combines TRBV5-1 with TRBJ2-5; D not certain. CDR1 and CDR2 (germline): SGHRS, YFSETQ. The CDR3 extends over 11 amino acids. The V gene lost 3 bases and the J gene lost 2 bases, with 2 bases spanning the gap. The CDR3 loop reads CASSSQETQYF. The CDR3 DNA reads TGCGCCAGCAGCTCTCAAGAGACCCAGTACTTC.

The CDR3 nucleotides are TGTGCCTGGAGCGAGGGACAGGGGTCTGTATCTGAAGCTTTCTTT. Translated, it gives CAWSEGQGSVSEAFF. The rearrangement uses TRBV30 and TRBJ1-1; 10 nucleotides match TRBD1. The CDR3 consists of 15 residues. Germline CDR1 reads GTSNPN; CDR2 reads SVGIG (reference sequence). V lost 3 bases to trimming and J lost 6 bases; unmatched junction nucleotides: 10. Full variable domain (missing parts from reference TRBV30 and TRBJ1-1): SQTIHQWPATLVQPVGSPLSLECTVEGTSNPNLYWYRQAAGRGLQLLFYSVGIGQISSEVPQNLSASRPQDRQFILSSKKLLLSDSGFYLCAWSEGQGSVSEAFFGQGTRLTVV.